Following are 25 T cell receptor beta chains from one sample sequenced in a study of blood T cell repertoires in COVID-19. Clones were sequenced by immunoSEQ multiplex PCR, and TCRdb holds only the in-frame ones, with some missing. The table includes fewer than 250,000 clones, more than 80% detected once. Sequencing was done on a sample of PBMCs or T cells enriched from blood (not recorded which). These receptors all come from a man in his 60s who had recovered from COVID-19.

Written as DNA, the CDR3 is TGTGCCAGCAGCTTAGGGGGACCGGACAGGGAAAAACTGTTTTTT. This gives the protein CASSLGGPDREKLFF. The chain recombines TRBV7-2 with TRBJ1-4; TRBD1 agrees at 7 bases. The CDR3 covers 15 residues. With V trimmed by 1 base and J by 8 bases, 7 bases remained unmatched. The germline V gene encodes CDR1 SGHTA and CDR2 FQGNSA.

This clone showed up just a few times. This rearrangement joins TRBV7-3 to TRBJ2-1; the D is unclear. The germline V gene encodes CDR1 SGHTA and CDR2 FQGTGA. The CDR3 consists of 13 residues. V lost 4 bases, J lost 4 bases, and 8 bases lay in between. CDR3 DNA sequence: TGTGCCAGCAGCTCCAATTCATACAATGAGCAGTTCTTC. This encodes CASSSNSYNEQFF.

The chain is built from TRBV6-5 and TRBJ2-3; TRBD1 matches at 10 bases. Germline loops: CDR1 MNHEY, CDR2 SVGAGI. The V segment lost 2 bases and the J segment 4 bases; nucleotides outside the gene matches: 6. The length of the CDR3 is 16 residues. The CDR3 sequence: CASSYGGGTGADTQYF. The CDR3 DNA reads TGTGCCAGCAGTTACGGAGGGGGGACAGGGGCAGATACGCAGTATTTT.

V gene TRBV7-2 combines with J gene TRBJ2-6, with D perhaps matching TRBD1 (5 bases). Germline loops: CDR1 SGHTA, CDR2 FQGNSA. The V and J ends lost 3 bases and 0 bases respectively, with 9 bases between them. The CDR3 consists of 16 residues. CDR3 sequence reads: CASSFSRDSGANVLTF. The CDR3 bases are TGTGCCAGCAGCTTTAGCAGGGACTCTGGGGCCAACGTCCTGACTTTC.

The chain employs TRBV6-5 and TRBJ2-7, with D hard to call. This CDR3 comprises 13 residues. V was trimmed by 2 bases and J by 3 bases, leaving 8 bases between them. Per germline, CDR1 MNHEY and CDR2 SVGAGI. The CDR3 spells CASSYEPGYEQYF. The CDR3 region has the DNA TGTGCCAGCAGTTACGAGCCTGGCTACGAGCAGTACTTC.

This clone occurred a few times. V gene TRBV4-3 combines with J gene TRBJ1-4, with 7 bases lining up with TRBD1. Germline V CDR1 and CDR2: LGHNA, YSLEER. The CDR3 loop spans 17 amino acids. V was pared by 0 bases and J by 1 base, with 5 bases of the junction left unmatched. The CDR3 spells CASSQDGQVGTNEKLFF. DNA of the CDR3: TGCGCCAGCAGCCAAGACGGACAGGTTGGAACTAATGAAAAACTGTTTTTT.

The chain uses TRBV20-1 and TRBJ1-2, with TRBD1 matching over 7 bases. This CDR3 has 11 amino acids. The germline CDR1 and CDR2 sequences are DFQATT and SNEGSKA (reference sequence). The ends lost 5 bases at V and 7 bases at J; junction bases unmatched: 4. CDR3 DNA: TGCAGTGCTCCGGAGGGGGCTGGCTACACCTTC. It specifies CSAPEGAGYTF.

This rearrangement joins TRBV11-2 to TRBJ2-5, with 10 bases aligning to TRBD2. Germline V gene sequence: CDR1 SGHAT, CDR2 FQNNGV. There are 17 residues in the CDR3. Losses at the gene ends were 1 base for V and 0 bases for J; bases not matched to a gene: 5. The DNA for the CDR3 is TGTGCCAGCAGCTTAGCTTCCCTAGCGGGGGACCAAGAGACCCAGTACTTC. It translates to CASSLASLAGDQETQYF.

V and J are TRBV7-2 and TRBJ1-2, with 11 bases lining up with TRBD1. V trimming: 5 bases; J trimming: 8 bases; junction bases outside the gene matches: 10. The CDR3 extends over 15 amino acids. CDR1 is SGHTA and CDR2 is FQGNSA in the germline V gene. The DNA for the CDR3 is TGTGCCAGCAGCCCCAGGACAGGGGGCGGACGAGGCTACACCTTC. Translation gives CASSPRTGGGRGYTF.

The rearrangement links TRBV12-3 or TRBV12-4 to TRBJ2-3; a weak D match, TRBD2 (5 bases). The CDR3 extends over 13 amino acids. Trimming removed 8 bases from V and 8 bases from J, with 17 bases in between. For the CDR3, the DNA is TGTGCCAGCGGATCCGATAGCGTCGGTACGCAGTATTTT. It specifies CASGSDSVGTQYF.

The chain uses TRBV18 and TRBJ2-3, with 7 nucleotides matching TRBD2. This CDR3 is 12 amino acids long. J was trimmed by 6 bases and V by 5 bases; bases with no gene match: 2. Germline CDR1 is KGHSH and CDR2 is LQKENI. The DNA of the CDR3 is TGTGCCAGCTCATTGGGAGGGGATACGCAGTATTTT. Its protein is CASSLGGDTQYF.

The chain uses TRBV2 and TRBJ1-2; D remains ambiguous. Trimming removed 8 bases from V and 6 bases from J, with 10 bases in between. Germline-derived CDR1 and CDR2 are SNHLY and FYNNEI. The CDR3 is made up of 11 amino acids. This CDR3 reads CASVLGDGYTF. Here the CDR3 DNA reads TGTGCCAGCGTTTTGGGCGATGGCTACACCTTC.

This chain connects TRBV11-2 to TRBJ1-1; weak D call: TRBD1 (5 bases). The germline CDR1 and CDR2 sequences are SGHAT and FQNNGV. The CDR3 covers 13 residues. Between the trimmed V and J ends, which lost 3 bases and 4 bases, there was a span of 9 bases. This CDR3 is CASSFGGGTEAFF. CDR3 nucleotide sequence: TGTGCCAGCAGCTTCGGGGGAGGCACTGAAGCTTTCTTT.

The chain links TRBV7-8 to TRBJ1-6; D might be TRBD1 (5 bases). CDR1 is SGHVS, CDR2 FQNEAQ, per germline. Trimming stripped 1 base from V and 7 bases from J, with 17 bases between. The CDR3 has 17 amino acids. CDR3 coding DNA: TGTGCCAGCAGCTTAGTGGGGGGGGGAGGTCACAATTCACCCCTCCACTTT. Amino acids: CASSLVGGGGHNSPLHF.

The rearrangement joins TRBV21-1 to TRBJ1-2; TRBD1 is the table's D call, not checked against the DNA. TRBV21-1 constitutes a pseudogene. This CDR3 has 14 residues. This CDR3 reads CASSKGDRSYGYTF. In nucleotides, the CDR3 is TGTGCCAGCAGCAAAGGGGACAGGAGCTATGGCTACACCTTC.

The CDR3 DNA reads as TGTGCCAGCAGCTTCGACAGGGACTACAATGAGCAGTTCTTC. Translating it yields CASSFDRDYNEQFF. The chain recombines TRBV7-9 with TRBJ2-1, with TRBD1 identical over 7 bases. From germline, CDR1 is SEHNR and CDR2 FQNEAQ (reference sequence). Trimming at V came to 3 bases and at J to 3 bases, leaving 2 bases not matched to a gene. CDR3 size: 14 residues.

CDR3: CASSVDSLENSPLHF. CDR3 sequence (DNA): TGTGCCAGCAGCGTGGACAGTCTGGAGAATTCACCCCTCCACTTT. The chain carries TRBV9 and TRBJ1-6; the D gene is possibly TRBD1 (6 bases). This CDR3 is built from 15 residues. The germline V gene encodes CDR1 SGDLS and CDR2 YYNGEE. Trimming pared 2 bases from V and 7 bases from J, leaving 13 bases between.

This clone was recorded once. V and J are TRBV5-1 and TRBJ1-4, with 10 positions matching TRBD1. Looked up from germline, CDR1 is SGHRS and CDR2 is YFSETQ. The V segment lost 4 bases and the J segment 8 bases; nucleotides outside the gene matches: 17. The CDR3 extends over 18 amino acids. The DNA for the CDR3 is TGCGCCAGCAGCCCCTGGACAGGGGGAGTGGGGGGTGCAGAAAAACTGTTTTTT. It translates to CASSPWTGGVGGAEKLFF.

The chain combines TRBV5-5 with TRBJ2-7; TRBD1 is a possible D gene (5 bases). CDR3 length: 15 residues. Trimming took off 0 bases at V and 1 base at J, with 11 bases between the two ends. Per the germline V gene, CDR1 is SGHKS and CDR2 is YYEKEE (reference sequence). CDR3 protein: CASSLVAGRSYEQYF. In DNA form, the CDR3 reads TGTGCCAGCAGCTTGGTAGCAGGGCGGTCCTACGAGCAGTACTTC.

The rearrangement uses TRBV13 and TRBJ2-7; D is perhaps TRBD1 (6 bases). Germline assignment: CDR1 PRHDT and CDR2 FYEKMQ (reference sequence). The CDR3 loop spans 15 amino acids. V lost 2 bases and J lost 5, with 16 bases in between. CDR3 residues: CASSLPGHLTDEQYF. The CDR3 nucleotides read TGTGCCAGCAGCTTACCGGGACACCTCACGGACGAGCAGTACTTC.

As concerns this clone: This clone may be a read error of a much larger clone one base away. J is TRBJ1-1 and V is TRBV5-4; weak D call: TRBD1 (6 bases). Germline CDR1 SGHNT, CDR2 YYREEE (reference sequence). Trimming shortened V by 0 bases and J by 3 bases, and 6 bases separated the two germline ends. This CDR3 region has 13 residues. CDR3 sequence: CASSLDRDTEAFF. The DNA for the CDR3 is TGTGCCAGCAGCTTGGACAGGGACACTGAAGCTTTCTTT. The variable domain in full, completed from reference TRBV5-4 and TRBJ1-1, reads ETGVTQSPTHLIKTRGQQVTLRCSSQSGHNTVSWYQQALGQGPQFIFQYYREEENGRGNFPPRFSGLQFPNYSSELNVNALELDDSALYLCASSLDRDTEAFFGQGTRLTVV.

The chain has TRBV5-1 and TRBJ1-1, with 9 bases matching TRBD1. The germline V gene encodes CDR1 SGHRS and CDR2 YFSETQ. CDR3 length: 14 residues. V dropped 4 bases and J dropped 6; count of bases not matched to a gene: 7. The CDR3 DNA reads TGCGCCAGCAGCAAGGGACAGGGAACGGCTGAAGCTTTCTTT. Encoded protein: CASSKGQGTAEAFF.

The chain has TRBV2 and TRBJ1-4, with a possible D match to TRBD1 (6 bases). Looked up from germline, CDR1 is SNHLY and CDR2 is FYNNEI. The CDR3 is 14 amino acids. V was cut by 6 bases and J by 7 bases, with 15 bases left in between. The chain's CDR3 is CASRPGGGGEKLFF. The CDR3 DNA is TGTGCCAGCAGGCCCGGCGGGGGCGGTGAAAAACTGTTTTTT.

The chain employs TRBV5-1 and TRBJ2-3, with a possible D match to TRBD2 (5 bases). The V and J ends lost 0 bases and 3 bases respectively, with 11 bases between them. From germline, CDR1 is SGHRS and CDR2 YFSETQ. This CDR3 spans 15 amino acids. The CDR3 sequence: CASSLGSTGTDTQYF. The CDR3 nucleotides read TGCGCCAGCAGCTTGGGCTCGACGGGGACAGATACGCAGTATTTT.

The chain recombines TRBV18 with TRBJ1-6; D is possibly TRBD1 (5 bases). The CDR3 is 15 amino acids. Germline assignment: CDR1 KGHSH and CDR2 LQKENI. V lost 3 bases, J lost 7 bases, and 13 bases lay in between. The CDR3 protein is CASSPSGHENSPLHF. For the CDR3, the DNA is TGTGCCAGCTCACCCTCCGGACACGAGAATTCACCCCTCCACTTT. The variable domain in full, completed from reference TRBV18 and TRBJ1-6, reads NAGVMQNPRHLVRRRGQEARLRCSPMKGHSHVYWYRQLPEEGLKFMVYLQKENIIDESGMPKERFSAEFPKEGPSILRIQQVVRGDSAAYFCASSPSGHENSPLHFGNGTRLTVT.